The clone carrying this T cell receptor (beta chain) has only one observation. The target antigen is unknown. The V and J ends lost 6 bases and 1 base respectively, with 7 bases between them. Germline CDR1 SNHLY, CDR2 FYNNEI. This CDR3 has 14 residues. The record originates from a study of shared clonotypes between healthy human individuals. Study findings and constraints: Estimated clonotype richness was generally higher in naive than memory subsets. Limitation of the genetic and exposure-history diversity represented came from the few donors. Sharing across four donors was highest in naive CD4 (roughly 5%) and lowest in memory CD8 (around 0.4%).

TCRdb keeps only in-frame clones here, not all; method: immunoSEQ multiplex PCR. This table has 1.5 million to 1.9 million clones, 95% to 99% appearing once. The chain links TRBV2 to TRBJ2-6; D is unresolved. Source material: naive CD4+ T cells sorted from blood. Regarding subset: CD45RA+ positively selected. The sequence derives from a man younger than 40 in good health. This CDR3 is CASRDRSGANVLTF. The CDR3 DNA reads TGTGCCAGCAGGGATAGGTCTGGGGCCAACGTCCTGACTTTC.